This TCR beta chain was profiled in a study of OX40 agonist ivuxolimab in advanced cancers. Background on the study: Each dose-escalation patient presented with hepatocellular carcinoma, melanoma, renal cell or head and neck cancer. Eligibility rules accepted prior anti-PD-1, anti-PD-L1 or anti-CTLA-4 therapy, and 30% to 40% had some. Regarding the study as a whole: Blood T cells, both CD4+ and CD8+, expanded clonally by week 6 at 0.1 to 3.0 mg/kg. Averaged across samples, CD8+ T cells carried more expanded clones than CD4+ did.

A word on this clone: Its antigen is still unknown.

CDR1 and CDR2 from the germline V gene are SGHRS and YFSETQ. The length of the CDR3 is 15 residues. The J segment lost 2 bases and the V segment lost 4 bases, leaving 3 bases of the junction unmatched. TCRdb keeps only in-frame clones here, not all; method: immunoSEQ multiplex PCR. The table records tens of thousands of clones, approximately 78% of them present only once. The specimen was CD4+ or CD8+ T cells sorted from blood, collected in a trial of the OX40 agonist ivuxolimab. This receptor was identified in an adult with an advanced solid tumor such as melanoma, head and neck, liver or kidney cancer. The chain has TRBV5-1 and TRBJ2-7; 13 nucleotides align to TRBD2. This CDR3 reads CASSPTSGRAYEQYF. As DNA, the CDR3 is TGCGCCAGCAGCCCAACTAGCGGGAGGGCCTACGAGCAGTACTTC.